This T cell receptor (beta chain) was captured by sequencing in a study of identical twins. The V gene's germline CDR1 is ENHRY and CDR2 SYGVKD. With V trimmed by 6 bases and J by 5 bases, 4 bases remained unmatched. The CDR3 has 14 residues. TCRdb analysed the 5' RACE reads with MiXCR anew, one entry per CDR3 protein. The top ten clones hold around 0.9% of a sample with about 520,000 distinct CDR3 sequences, less than 25% of them seen once. This clonotype has only a few counts. Its antigen is currently unknown. Study-wide results and caveats: Clonotypes of the beta chain that were abundant in cord blood carried fewer insertions (memory repertoires showed none).

In addition, the sample was reused for a study of T cells expressing NK-cell markers. As reported in that work: The same clonotypes also predominated in the CD3+CD56-NKG2C+ fraction of a handful of donors.

This clonotype originated in a woman between 18 and 30 years old in good health. This chain joins TRBV10-3 and TRBJ2-5; 12 bases are a match to TRBD1. Sequenced input: CD4+ T cells sorted from blood. The CDR3 DNA is TGTGCCATCAGACGGGACAGGGGGCAGGAGACCCAGTACTTC. Encoded protein: CAIRRDRGQETQYF.